The 6 T cell receptor beta chains presented below share a single source sample, sequenced in a study of OX40 agonist ivuxolimab in advanced cancers. Some clones are missing from TCRdb's copy, which holds only in-frame ones; the method was immunoSEQ multiplex PCR. The sample holds tens of thousands of clones; roughly 87% are singletons and the top ten take 2.5% to 3%. Sample: CD4+ or CD8+ T cells sorted from blood, taken in a trial of the OX40 agonist ivuxolimab. These receptors were collected from an adult with an advanced solid tumor such as melanoma, head and neck, liver or kidney cancer.

The chain joins TRBV4-1 to TRBJ2-7; D is unclear. Germline V gives CDR1 MGHRA, CDR2 YSYEKL. The V end lost 4 bases, the J end lost 0 bases, and 13 bases lay between the germline ends. The CDR3 contains 15 residues. As DNA, the CDR3 is TGCGCCAGCAGCCTAAAATGGGAAATCTCCTACGAGCAGTACTTC. It codes for CASSLKWEISYEQYF.

This clone has just a few counts. The V call is TRBV19, the J call TRBJ1-5; perhaps TRBD1 as D (5 bases). There are 12 residues in the CDR3. Trimming pared 9 bases from V and 2 bases from J, leaving 8 bases between. From germline, CDR1 is LNHDA and CDR2 SQIVND (reference sequence). The CDR3 sequence is CASRDGNQPQHF. CDR3 in DNA: TGTGCCAGCCGGGACGGCAATCAGCCCCAGCATTTT.

This clone appeared a few times. The CDR3 nucleotides are TGTGCCAGCAGTGACTTGTTCACCGGGGAGCTGTTTTTT. Translated, it gives CASSDLFTGELFF. The chain carries TRBV6-4 and TRBJ2-2; unclear D gene. CDR1 and CDR2 (germline): MRHNA, SNTAGT. The V end was cut by 1 base, the J end by 4 bases, with 4 bases between. The CDR3 spans 13 residues.

The rearrangement links TRBV14 to TRBJ1-6; D possibly corresponds to TRBD1 (6 bases). Germline V gene data show CDR1 as SGHDN and CDR2 as FVKESK. V lost 1 base and J 10 bases, leaving 14 bases between the germline ends. This CDR3 has 15 amino acids. CDR3 nucleotide sequence: TGTGCCAGCAGCCAAGTCTCAGGGGCGTTGTCACCCCTCCACTTT. Translating it yields CASSQVSGALSPLHF. Together with reference TRBV14 and TRBJ1-6, the CDR3 gives the full variable domain: EAGVTQFPSHSVIEKGQTVTLRCDPISGHDNLYWYRRVMGKEIKFLLHFVKESKQDESGMPNNRFLAERTGGTYSTLKVQPAELEDSGVYFCASSQVSGALSPLHFGNGTRLTVT.

The J gene is TRBJ1-1, the V gene TRBV11-2, with 7 bases identical to TRBD1. V was pared by 2 bases and J by 6 bases, with 6 bases of the junction left unmatched. The CDR3 is 14 residues long. Germline loops: CDR1 SGHAT, CDR2 FQNNGV. DNA of the CDR3: TGTGCCAGCAGCTTATCTACAGGGGATTCTGAAGCTTTCTTT. Its translation is CASSLSTGDSEAFF.

The chain combines TRBV28 with TRBJ1-5, with D perhaps TRBD1 (5 bases). The CDR3 consists of 14 residues. Germline CDR1 reads MDHEN; CDR2 reads SYDVKM. V was cut by 1 base and J by 5 bases, with 9 bases left in between. For the CDR3, the DNA is TGTGCCAGCAGTTTATTGGCAGGGTATCAGCCCCAGCATTTT. Its translation: CASSLLAGYQPQHF.